This paragraph covers one T cell receptor (beta chain) sequence. This sample includes further DNA sequences coding for the same CDR3. Profiling relied on immunoSEQ multiplex PCR, and the TCRdb table lists in-frame clones only, not all of them. The table includes over 150,000 clones, approximately 88% detected once. The CDR3 totals 15 residues. Germline CDR1 SNHLY, CDR2 FYNNEI. Trimming stripped 5 bases from V and 0 bases from J, with 11 bases between. This entry belongs to a study of blood T cell repertoires in COVID-19. About the study: COVID-19 samples collected from the United States, Italy and Spain covered acute and convalescent phases.

This sequence originates from a man younger than 35 with active or convalescent COVID-19. Sequencing input: peripheral blood. V is TRBV2 and J is TRBJ1-3; the D gene is possibly TRBD1 (6 bases). The CDR3 coding sequence is TGTGCCAGCAGTCAGGACAGCAACTCTGGAAACACCATATATTTT. It yields the protein CASSQDSNSGNTIYF.